This TCR beta chain came from a study of T cells after yellow fever vaccination. About the study: Some fractions had low cell numbers, and these were prepared with SMART-Seq v4 Ultra Low Input. Study conclusions and caveats: There was a possibility that FACS-sorted repertoires contained abundant clonotypes contaminating from the bulk population.

CDR3 length equals 15 residues. V trimming: 4 bases; J trimming: 3 bases; junction bases outside the gene matches: 5. In germline, CDR1 is SGHTA, CDR2 FQGNSA. TCRdb re-called the 5' RACE reads with MiXCR, one entry per CDR3 protein. This table has under 350,000 distinct CDR3 sequences, about 4% appearing once. The sample holds a few counts of this clonotype. What it recognizes is unknown. The source of this sequence is a young man who received the YFV17D yellow fever vaccine. Material: PBMCs, obtained 5 days after the yellow fever booster vaccination. V is TRBV7-2 and J is TRBJ2-3, with 9 nucleotides matching TRBD1. CDR3 in amino acids: CASSSGQGWTDTQYF. The CDR3 region has the DNA TGTGCCAGCAGCTCCGGACAGGGGTGGACAGATACGCAGTATTTT.